The clone carrying this T cell receptor beta chain occurred a few times. This entry comes from a study of blood T cells in healthy people across ages. Together with a sample-barcoded 5' primer, a J-beta primer mix was included in a second PCR lasting roughly 7 to 11 cycles. TCRdb redid the calling of the 5' RACE reads with MiXCR, one entry per CDR3 protein. The table records some 860,000 distinct CDR3 sequences, more than 55% of them present only once. Trimming left V 1 base short and J 1 base short, with 12 bases between. Germline V gene data show CDR1 as LGHDT and CDR2 as YNNKEL (reference sequence). The CDR3 spans 16 residues. Investigators took about 10 milliliters of peripheral blood from every donor.

The receptor comes from a man aged 35 to 55 in good health. The V gene is TRBV3-1, the J gene TRBJ2-3; D not resolved. The sequenced sample consisted of blood. The DNA for the CDR3 is TGTGCCAGCAGCCAAGTCGAATCGCATGGCACAGATACGCAGTATTTT. Encoded protein: CASSQVESHGTDTQYF.